The clone carrying this T cell receptor beta chain was seen a few times. The source of the sample is a study of blood T cells in healthy people across ages. A minimum of 5 micrograms of total RNA was extracted per sample. Sample-barcoded 5' priming and a J-beta primer mix drove a second PCR of about 7 to 11 cycles. The template-switch adaptor was a 5' adaptor with 12 random nucleotides. It tagged each cDNA molecule. TCRdb recomputed calls from the 5' RACE reads with MiXCR, one row per CDR3 protein. This table holds about 1,600,000 distinct CDR3 sequences, approximately 38% found once. J lost 8 bases, V lost 0 bases, and 8 bases had no gene match. CDR1 and CDR2 from the germline V gene are MNHNY and SVGAGI (reference sequence). The CDR3 runs to 15 residues.

The sample taken for sequencing was blood. This chain uses TRBV6-6 with TRBJ1-2; 8 nucleotides line up with TRBD1. The receptor's source is a young woman in good health. The CDR3 here is CASSYSHQGARGYTF. The CDR3 bases are TGTGCCAGCAGTTACTCCCACCAGGGGGCGAGGGGCTACACCTTC.